This is a list of T cell receptor beta chains from one sample in a study of glioma-infiltrating T cells after dendritic cell vaccination. Assay used: immunoSEQ multiplex PCR; TCRdb lists only in-frame clones, some missing. The sample yields 80,000 to 100,000 clones, 79% seen once. Sequenced material: blood, taken before dendritic cell vaccination. The receptors originated from a human donor with glioblastoma. CDR3s include the opening cysteine and the closing phenylalanine or tryptophan. The order of the fields is CDR3 length, clone size, V gene, D gene, J gene, CDR3 DNA, CDR3 protein. The D gene is left open where the match is weak. Rows may omit the clone size; those that give it use once, few, many or a size class.

14,NA,TRBV30,TRBD1,TRBJ1-1,TGTGCCTGGCGGACAGGAGGGATTGGTGGTGAAGCTTTCTTT,CAWRTGGIGGEAFF
19,NA,TRBV4-1,TRBD1,TRBJ1-1,TGCGCCAGCAGCCACCTTGAGGGGGCCTCTGGGGGCTTTCACACTGAAGCTTTCTTT,CASSHLEGASGGFHTEAFF
13,NA,TRBV18,NA,TRBJ2-1,TGTGCCAGCTCACCAAATCATTCTCGGGAGCAGTTCTTC,CASSPNHSREQFF
12,NA,TRBV30,NA,TRBJ2-1,TGTGCCTGGAGTCCGAACAGGGATGAGCAGTTCTTC,CAWSPNRDEQFF
18,NA,TRBV5-1,TRBD2,TRBJ2-1,TGCGCCAGCAGCCCAAAGGGACTAGTTGGAAGAGGTAGCAATGAGCAGTTCTTC,CASSPKGLVGRGSNEQFF
22,NA,TRBV18,NA,TRBJ1-4,TGTGCCAGCTCACCACGGACTAAGACAGCAGCAAACCGAGGTGCAACTAATGAAAAACTGTTTTTT,CASSPRTKTAANRGATNEKLFF
14,NA,TRBV29-1,NA,TRBJ2-3,TGCAGCGTTGCAATCGGGTCGAACACAGATACGCAGTATTTT,CSVAIGSNTDTQYF
14,many,TRBV27,TRBD1,TRBJ2-7,TGTGCCAGCAGGGCGACAGGGCTTCCCTACGAGCAGTACTTC,CASRATGLPYEQYF
15,NA,TRBV28,NA,TRBJ1-5,TGTGCCAGCAGTTTTGACAGATTAAGCAATCAGCCCCAGCATTTT,CASSFDRLSNQPQHF
11,once,TRBV25-1,NA,TRBJ2-2,TGTGCCAGCAGTTTCTCCGGGGAGCTGTTTTTT,CASSFSGELFF
14,once,TRBV15,NA,TRBJ2-1,TGTGCCACCAGCAGAGGGGGGCAGGCTGAGTGGGAGTTCTTC,CATSRGGQAEWEFF
15,NA,TRBV5-1,TRBD1,TRBJ1-2,TGCGCCAGCAGCTCGGGACAGACTGTAAACTATGGCTACACCTTC,CASSSGQTVNYGYTF
15,once,TRBV6-5,TRBD2,TRBJ2-2,TGTGCCAGCAGCGGGGGGGCGCAGGGAACCGGGGAGCTGTTTTTT,CASSGGAQGTGELFF
16,NA,TRBV29-1,TRBD2,TRBJ2-7,TGCAGCGTTGTATTGCTCGGCGGGAGGGCGAGCGGGGAGCAGTACTTC,CSVVLLGGRASGEQYF
17,few,TRBV9,TRBD2,TRBJ2-2,TGTGCCAGCAGCTACGGACTAGCGGGGACTAACACCGGGGAGCTGTTTTTT,CASSYGLAGTNTGELFF
12,few,TRBV7-9,NA,TRBJ2-7,TGTGCCAGCAGCTTAGCCTTCTCCGAGCAGTACTTC,CASSLAFSEQYF
16,once,TRBV30,TRBD2,TRBJ2-3,TGTGCCTGGAGTGTACCTGCGGGGGGGCCCACAGATACGCAGTATTTT,CAWSVPAGGPTDTQYF
13,few,TRBV6-1,TRBD1,TRBJ1-2,TGTGCCAGCAGTGAGGGCAGGGGGCTGGGCTACACCTTC,CASSEGRGLGYTF
14,NA,TRBV5-1,NA,TRBJ2-5,TGCGCCAGCAGCCCCCGGTTGACTCAAGAGACCCAGTACTTC,CASSPRLTQETQYF
15,NA,TRBV6-5,TRBD2,TRBJ2-1,TGTGCCAGCAGTTACTCGGGACTAGCGGGACGTGAGCAGTTCTTC,CASSYSGLAGREQFF
15,NA,TRBV7-6,NA,TRBJ1-6,TGTGCCAGCAGCCTGAGACAGTCATTTAATTCACCCCTCCACTTT,CASSLRQSFNSPLHF
17,NA,TRBV28,TRBD1,TRBJ1-1,TGTGCCAGCAGGGCCCTCGGACAGGGCGTTGATGACACTGAAGCTTTCTTT,CASRALGQGVDDTEAFF
14,NA,TRBV6-5,NA,TRBJ2-2,TGTGCCACCCAGGAGGCAGGGAACACCGGGGAGCTGTTTTTT,CATQEAGNTGELFF
14,few,TRBV18,NA,TRBJ1-6,TGTGCCAGCTCACCGTCAGGGTATAATTCACCCCTCCACTTT,CASSPSGYNSPLHF
15,NA,TRBV9,TRBD1,TRBJ1-2,TGTGCCAGCAGCGTAGCTGGGACAGCCATCTCTGGCTACACCTTC,CASSVAGTAISGYTF
16,NA,TRBV7-9,TRBD1,TRBJ1-4,TGTGCCAGCAGTCCTGGACAGGGGGCTACTAATGAAAAACTGTTTTTT,CASSPGQGATNEKLFF
16,NA,TRBV4-1,TRBD2,TRBJ2-3,TGCGCCAGCAGCCAGGTAGCGGGAGCCCGGACAGATACGCAGTATTTT,CASSQVAGARTDTQYF
15,NA,TRBV7-9,TRBD2,TRBJ2-3,TGTGCCAGCAGCAGCCCGGGACTAGGGACAGATACGCAGTATTTT,CASSSPGLGTDTQYF
17,NA,TRBV7-9,TRBD2,TRBJ2-5,TGTGCCAGCAGCGGACTAGCGGGGGGTCGGCCGTCAGAGACCCAGTACTTC,CASSGLAGGRPSETQYF